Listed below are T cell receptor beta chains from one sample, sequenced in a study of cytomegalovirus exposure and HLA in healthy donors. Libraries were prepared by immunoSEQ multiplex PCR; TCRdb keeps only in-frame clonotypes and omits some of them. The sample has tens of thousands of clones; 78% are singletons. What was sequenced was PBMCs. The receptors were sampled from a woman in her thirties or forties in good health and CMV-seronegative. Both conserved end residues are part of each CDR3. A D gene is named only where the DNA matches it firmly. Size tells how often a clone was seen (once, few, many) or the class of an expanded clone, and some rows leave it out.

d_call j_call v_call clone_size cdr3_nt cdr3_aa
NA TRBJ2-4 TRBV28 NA TGTGCCAGCAGCTCCGACAGAGTGGCCAAAAACATTCAGTACTTC CASSSDRVAKNIQYF
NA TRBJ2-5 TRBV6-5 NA TGTGCCAGCAGTTACTCGAGGGGGTTTGGAGAGACCCAGTACTTC CASSYSRGFGETQYF
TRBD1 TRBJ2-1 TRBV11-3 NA TGTGCCAGCAGCCTCGGGACAGGGAAAAACAATGAGCAGTTCTTC CASSLGTGKNNEQFF
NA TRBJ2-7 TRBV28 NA TGTGCCAGCAGTTTATGGGTAGCGGCAGGTTACGAGCAGTACTTC CASSLWVAAGYEQYF
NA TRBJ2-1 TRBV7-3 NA TGTGCCAGCAGCTCGCCGGGATCCCTCTACAATGAGCAGTTCTTC CASSSPGSLYNEQFF
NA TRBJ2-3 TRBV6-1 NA TGTGCCAGCAGTGAACCCCCGGGAGTGGGAGATACGCAGTATTTT CASSEPPGVGDTQYF
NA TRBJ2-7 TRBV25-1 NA TGTGCCAGCAGCAGCGGGACAGGATTTACCTACGAGCAGTACTTC CASSSGTGFTYEQYF
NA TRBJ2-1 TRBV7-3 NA TGTGCCAGCAGTCCGTCGTTGTCCCTACGGCGGACCTACAATGAGCAGTTCTTC CASSPSLSLRRTYNEQFF
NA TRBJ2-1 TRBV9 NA TGTGCCAGCAGCGTAGTACCCGGGAGCTCCTACAATGAGCAGTTCTTC CASSVVPGSSYNEQFF
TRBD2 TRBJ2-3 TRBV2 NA TGTGCCAGCAGTGACGTTTGGCGGGAGGACGGTAGCTTGGGCACAGATACGCAGTATTTT CASSDVWREDGSLGTDTQYF
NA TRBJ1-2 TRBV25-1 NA TGTGCCAGCAGTTCAGATGGCTACACCTTC CASSSDGYTF
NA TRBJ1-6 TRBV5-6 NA TGTGCCAGCACCCTGAGGCCTACTGGTAATTCACCCCTCCACTTT CASTLRPTGNSPLHF
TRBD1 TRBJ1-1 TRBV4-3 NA TGCGCCAGCAGCCCACAGGGGGCGCTTCCCACTGAAGCTTTCTTT CASSPQGALPTEAFF
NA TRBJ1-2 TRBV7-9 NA TGTGCCAGCAGCCTAACCGCAAACTATGGCTACACCTTC CASSLTANYGYTF
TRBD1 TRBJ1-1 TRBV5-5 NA TGTGCCAGCAGCTTGGGGCAGGGGGGAACTGAAGCTTTCTTT CASSLGQGGTEAFF
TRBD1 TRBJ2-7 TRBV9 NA TGTGCCAGCAGCTTTACAGGGGTCCCCTACGAGCAGTACTTC CASSFTGVPYEQYF
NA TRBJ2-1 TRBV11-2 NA TGTGCCAGCAGCTTAGATTCCCAGAACCTCAATGAGCAGTTCTTC CASSLDSQNLNEQFF
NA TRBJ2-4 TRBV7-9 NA TGTGCCAGCAGCCCCCTTCAGGGAATGGGGGCCAAAAACATTCAGTACTTC CASSPLQGMGAKNIQYF
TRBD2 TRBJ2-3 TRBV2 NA TGTGCCAGCAGTGATAGTTGGCTAGCGGCTAGCACAGATACGCAGTATTTT CASSDSWLAASTDTQYF
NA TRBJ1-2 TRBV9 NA TGTGCCAGCACTGGGGGCCCTTCCTTTGACTATGGCTACACCTTC CASTGGPSFDYGYTF
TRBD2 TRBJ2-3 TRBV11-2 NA TGTGCCAGCAGCTTGAAACTAGCGGTCACAGATACGCAGTATTTT CASSLKLAVTDTQYF
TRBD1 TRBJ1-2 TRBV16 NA TGTGCCAGCAATCCTGGGACAGGGAGCTATGGCTACACCTTC CASNPGTGSYGYTF
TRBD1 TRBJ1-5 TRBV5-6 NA TGTGCCAGCAGCTTCACCGGGACAGGGTTGCAGCCCCAGCATTTT CASSFTGTGLQPQHF
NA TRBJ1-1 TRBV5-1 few TGCGCCAGTACAACCGACGCAGGGTACACTGAAGCTTTCTTT CASTTDAGYTEAFF
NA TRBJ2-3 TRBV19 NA TGTGCCAGTTCGCCCCGGCATCTTGGAGGTGATACGCAGTATTTT CASSPRHLGGDTQYF
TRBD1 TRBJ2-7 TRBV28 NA TGTGCCAGCAGTCTCCCCGGGACAGCCTACGAGCAGTACTTC CASSLPGTAYEQYF
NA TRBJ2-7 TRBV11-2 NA TGTGCCAGCAGCAGAACAATTGGGGCAGGAACCGAGCAGTACTTC CASSRTIGAGTEQYF
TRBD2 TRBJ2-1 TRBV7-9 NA TGTGCCAGCAGCTTAGTAGGGCTAGCGGGTAGGAGCTCCTACAATGAGCAGTTCTTC CASSLVGLAGRSSYNEQFF
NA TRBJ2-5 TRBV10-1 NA TGCGCCAGCATTCCTTATAGTCTAGGTACCCAGTACTTC CASIPYSLGTQYF
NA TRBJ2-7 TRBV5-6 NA TGTGCCAGCAGACGGGACTCGCCCTCCTACGAGCAGTACTTC CASRRDSPSYEQYF
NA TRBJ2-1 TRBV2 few TGTGCCAGCACCCCTTACAATGAGCAGTTCTTC CASTPYNEQFF
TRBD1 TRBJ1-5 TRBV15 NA TGTGCCACCAGCAGAGGAGTAATTTCAGGGACAGGGAGTCAGCCCCAGCATTTT CATSRGVISGTGSQPQHF
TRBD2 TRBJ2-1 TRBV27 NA TGTGCCAGCCAGGGGAGCGGGAGATTATCCTACAATGAGCAGTTCTTC CASQGSGRLSYNEQFF
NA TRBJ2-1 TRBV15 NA TGTGCCACCAGCAGAGACAGGGCTTTTGGGCAGTTCTTC CATSRDRAFGQFF
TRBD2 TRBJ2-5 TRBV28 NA TGTGCCAGCAGTCCGGGACTAGCGGGAGGGATGGAGACCCAGTACTTC CASSPGLAGGMETQYF
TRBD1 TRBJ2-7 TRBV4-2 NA TGTGCCAGCAGCCGAGGACAGGGGTACGAGCAGTACTTC CASSRGQGYEQYF
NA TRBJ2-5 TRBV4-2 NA TGTGCCAGCAGCCAAGATCGGGGGGAGACCCAGTACTTC CASSQDRGETQYF
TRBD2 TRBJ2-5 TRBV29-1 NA TGCAGCGCTCTACCGGGACTAGCGGGACTTCCCTTAGAGACCCAGTACTTC CSALPGLAGLPLETQYF
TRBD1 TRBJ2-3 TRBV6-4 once TGTGCCAGCAGTCAGACAGGGAGCACAGATACGCAGTATTTT CASSQTGSTDTQYF
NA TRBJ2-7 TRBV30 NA TGTGCCTGGAGTCGTCCGGTACTTTTATACGAGCAGTACTTC CAWSRPVLLYEQYF
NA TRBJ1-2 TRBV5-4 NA TGTGCCAGCAGCTTGGGTATACGGGGACTTCGGTATGGCTACACCTTC CASSLGIRGLRYGYTF
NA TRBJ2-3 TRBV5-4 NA TGTGCCAGCACCTTCAAAGACAGCGATACACAGTATTTT CASTFKDSDTQYF
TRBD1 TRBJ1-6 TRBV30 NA TGTGCCGGACTACAGGGGAAATCCTATAATTCACCCCTCCACTTT CAGLQGKSYNSPLHF
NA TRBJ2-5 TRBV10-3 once TGTGCCACCGCGAATGACCGAGGGCAAGAGACCCAGTACTTC CATANDRGQETQYF
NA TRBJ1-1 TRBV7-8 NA TGTGCCAGCAGCTTAACAGGGAGTAACACTGAAGCTTTCTTT CASSLTGSNTEAFF
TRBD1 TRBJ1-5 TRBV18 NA TGTGCCAGCTCCCCATTAAACCCGGACAGGGGAAATCAGCCCCAGCATTTT CASSPLNPDRGNQPQHF
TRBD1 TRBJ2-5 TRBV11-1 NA TGTGCCAGCAGCTTTGGACAGGGCTGGGAGACCCAGTACTTC CASSFGQGWETQYF
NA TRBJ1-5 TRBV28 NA TGTGCCAGCAGGCTTCCGGGTAGCAATCAGCCCCAGCATTTT CASRLPGSNQPQHF